The 9 T cell receptor beta chains presented below share a single source sample, sequenced in a study of cytomegalovirus exposure and HLA in healthy donors. Primers: 60 Vbeta forward and 13 Jbeta reverse. Measured with immunoSEQ multiplex PCR; TCRdb has only the in-frame clones, and not every one. In all, the sample yields some 110,000 clones. Sequencing was performed on PBMCs. Receptor source: a man between 18 and 29 years old in good health and CMV-seronegative.

This chain links TRBV19 with TRBJ2-7; 7 bases fit TRBD2. The CDR3 consists of 16 residues. Trimming took 1 base from V and 2 from J; bases not matched to a gene: 8. CDR1 and CDR2 (germline): LNHDA, SQIVND (reference sequence). The CDR3 here is CASSIVTGTTTYEQYF. The CDR3, as DNA: TGTGCCAGTAGTATAGTCACCGGGACTACAACCTACGAGCAGTACTTC.

This rearrangement joins TRBV19 to TRBJ1-2, with D possibly being TRBD1 (6 bases). Trimming took 5 bases from V and 0 from J, leaving 10 bases between them. CDR1 is LNHDA and CDR2 is SQIVND in the germline V gene (reference sequence). This CDR3 contains 14 residues. CDR3 sequence (DNA): TGTGCCAGTAGTCCTGGGACAACTAACTATGGCTACACCTTC. Its translation is CASSPGTTNYGYTF. The whole variable domain, remainder taken from reference TRBV19 and TRBJ1-2, is DGGITQSPKYLFRKEGQNVTLSCEQNLNHDAMYWYRQDPGQGLRLIYYSQIVNDFQKGDIAEGYSVSREKKESFPLTVTSAQKNPTAFYLCASSPGTTNYGYTFGSGTRLTVV.

This sequence joins TRBV18 and TRBJ2-3; D remains ambiguous. The CDR3 consists of 17 residues. In germline, CDR1 is KGHSH, CDR2 LQKENI. Trimming removed 1 base from V and 3 bases from J, with 17 bases in between. The CDR3 DNA reads TGTGCCAGCTCACCACGGCTGAGCCCTCAGGTGACAGATACGCAGTATTTT. Amino acid sequence: CASSPRLSPQVTDTQYF.

The rearrangement links TRBV18 to TRBJ2-5; possible D gene TRBD1, 6 bases. The CDR3 consists of 15 residues. The V and J ends lost 5 bases and 2 bases respectively, with 15 bases between them. Germline V CDR1 and CDR2: KGHSH, LQKENI. DNA of the CDR3: TGTGCCAGCTCAGAGACAGGCGCCTTACAAGAGACCCAGTACTTC. It is translated as CASSETGALQETQYF.

The chain uses TRBV5-1 and TRBJ1-3, with D uncertain. Germline CDR1 reads SGHRS; CDR2 reads YFSETQ. The CDR3 is 14 residues long. The V end was cut by 4 bases, the J end by 8 bases, with 16 bases between. The CDR3 is CASSPRPGSDTIYF. CDR3 nucleotide sequence: TGCGCCAGCAGCCCCCGTCCGGGTTCAGACACCATATATTTT.

On this clone: The junction departs from germline at one end; a sequencing error may be responsible. The genes are TRBV9 and TRBJ1-2, with D tentatively TRBD1 (5 bases). The CDR3 runs to 12 residues. Germline CDR1 and CDR2: SGDLS and YYNGEE. DNA for the CDR3: TGTGCCAGCAGCGGAGTCAGGGAAATAGGGGCCTTC. Its protein product is CASSGVREIGAF. The whole variable domain, filled in from reference TRBV9 and TRBJ1-2, reads DSGVTQTPKHLITATGQRVTLRCSPRSGDLSVYWYQQSLDQGLQFLIQYYNGEERAKGNILERFSAQQFPDLHSELNLSSLELGDSALYFCASSGVREIGAFGSGTRLTVV.

The chain joins TRBV19 to TRBJ2-3, with D unresolved. This CDR3 has 13 residues. Germline CDR1 and CDR2: LNHDA and SQIVND (reference sequence). With 6 bases removed from V and 0 bases from J, the gap between germline ends came to 7 bases. DNA of the CDR3: TGTGCCAGTAGCAGTTTTAGCACAGATACGCAGTATTTT. Its protein product is CASSSFSTDTQYF.

The CDR3 DNA follows: TGCGCCAGCAGCAGAGGACAGGGCGGTGGCTACACCTTC. This translates into CASSRGQGGGYTF. The chain has TRBV4-1 and TRBJ1-2; 8 nucleotides align to TRBD1. V lost 5 bases, J lost 7 bases, and 6 bases stayed unmatched. CDR1 is MGHRA, CDR2 YSYEKL, per germline. This CDR3 spans 13 amino acids.

The chain has TRBV18 and TRBJ1-6; 11 nucleotides align to TRBD1. The CDR3 length is 18 residues. V was pared by 6 bases and J by 8 bases, with 15 bases of the junction left unmatched. From germline, CDR1 is KGHSH and CDR2 LQKENI. CDR3 DNA: TGTGCCAGCTCTCTATGGACAGGGGGCGTGGGGGCCGATTCACCCCTCCACTTT. It encodes CASSLWTGGVGADSPLHF.